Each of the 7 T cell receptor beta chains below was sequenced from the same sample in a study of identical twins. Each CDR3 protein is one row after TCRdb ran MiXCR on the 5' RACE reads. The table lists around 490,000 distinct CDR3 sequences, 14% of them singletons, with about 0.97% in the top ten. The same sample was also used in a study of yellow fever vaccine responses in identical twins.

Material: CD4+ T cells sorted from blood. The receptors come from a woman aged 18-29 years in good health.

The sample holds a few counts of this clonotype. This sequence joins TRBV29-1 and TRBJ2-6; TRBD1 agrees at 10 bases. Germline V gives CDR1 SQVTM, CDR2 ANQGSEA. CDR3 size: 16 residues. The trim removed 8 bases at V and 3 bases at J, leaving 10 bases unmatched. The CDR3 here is CSTPGQGNFGANVLTF. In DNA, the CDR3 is TGCAGCACCCCGGGACAGGGGAACTTTGGGGCCAACGTCCTGACTTTC.

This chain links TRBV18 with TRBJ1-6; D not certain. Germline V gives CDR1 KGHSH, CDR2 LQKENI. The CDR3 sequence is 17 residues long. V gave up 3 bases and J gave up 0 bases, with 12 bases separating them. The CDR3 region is CASSPLTTSSYNSPLHF. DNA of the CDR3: TGTGCCAGCTCACCCCTTACAACGAGCTCCTATAATTCACCCCTCCACTTT.

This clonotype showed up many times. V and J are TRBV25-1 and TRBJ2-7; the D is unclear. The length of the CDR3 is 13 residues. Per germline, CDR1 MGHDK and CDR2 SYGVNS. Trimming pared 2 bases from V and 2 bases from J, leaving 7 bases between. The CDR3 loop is CASSEVQTYEQYF. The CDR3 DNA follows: TGTGCCAGCAGTGAAGTTCAGACCTACGAGCAGTACTTC.

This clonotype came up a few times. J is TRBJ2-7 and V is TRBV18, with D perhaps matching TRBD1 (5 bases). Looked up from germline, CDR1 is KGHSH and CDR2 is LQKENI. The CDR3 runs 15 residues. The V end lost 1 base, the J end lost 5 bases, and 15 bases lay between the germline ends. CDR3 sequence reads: CASSPLGSGLDEQYF. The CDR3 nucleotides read TGTGCCAGCTCACCACTGGGGTCAGGGTTGGACGAGCAGTACTTC.

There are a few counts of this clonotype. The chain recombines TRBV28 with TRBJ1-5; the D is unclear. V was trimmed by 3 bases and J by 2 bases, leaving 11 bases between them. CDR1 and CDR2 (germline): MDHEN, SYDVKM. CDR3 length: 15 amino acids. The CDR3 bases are TGTGCCAGCAGTTTGGATTCTGGTGGCAATCAGCCCCAGCATTTT. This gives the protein CASSLDSGGNQPQHF.

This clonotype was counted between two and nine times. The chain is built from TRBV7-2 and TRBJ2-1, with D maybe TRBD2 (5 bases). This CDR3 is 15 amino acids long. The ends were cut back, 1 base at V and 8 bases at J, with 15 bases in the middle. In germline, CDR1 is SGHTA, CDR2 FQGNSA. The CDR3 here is CASSLVPNIGDEQFF. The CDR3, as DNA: TGTGCCAGCAGCTTAGTTCCTAACATCGGGGATGAGCAGTTCTTC.

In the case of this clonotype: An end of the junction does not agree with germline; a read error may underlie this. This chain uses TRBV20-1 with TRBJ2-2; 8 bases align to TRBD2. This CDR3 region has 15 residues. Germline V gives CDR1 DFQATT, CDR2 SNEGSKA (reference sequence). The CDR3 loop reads CSAGEAGEGTGELFF. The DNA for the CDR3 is TGCAGTGCTGGAGAAGCGGGAGAGGGGACCGGGGAGCTGTTTTTT.